This T cell receptor (beta chain) was captured in a study of neoadjuvant anti-PD-1 for oral cavity cancer. Study outcomes and limitations: Post-nivolumab, blood T cell clonality was significantly elevated in non-responders. Treg/Th17 ratio rose with pretreatment blood and fell with post-treatment tumor TCRbeta clonality.

Most PBMC samples had 480 ng input DNA in six replicates. This table comes from immunoSEQ multiplex PCR, and its TCRdb copy is limited to in-frame clones, with some not included. This sample yields 35,000 to 50,000 clones, of which roughly 77% are seen a single time; roughly 5% belongs to the top ten. Worth noting for this clone: Its specificity is not known.

The CDR3 covers 14 residues. CDR1 and CDR2 from the germline V gene are LNHDA and SQIVND (reference sequence). Deletions cut 5 bases from V and 2 bases from J, with 9 bases between. Sample time point: after neoadjuvant nivolumab, at surgical resection. The chain couples TRBV19 to TRBJ1-4; tentatively, D is TRBD1 (5 bases). The sample here was PBMCs, taken after nivolumab (anti-PD-1) treatment. This TCR was sampled from a person between 40 and 79 years old with oral cavity squamous cell carcinoma. CDR3 loop: CASSLKGTNEKLFF. The DNA of the CDR3 is TGTGCCAGTAGTCTTAAGGGGACTAATGAAAAACTGTTTTTT. Combining the CDR3 with reference TRBV19 and TRBJ1-4 gives the whole variable domain DGGITQSPKYLFRKEGQNVTLSCEQNLNHDAMYWYRQDPGQGLRLIYYSQIVNDFQKGDIAEGYSVSREKKESFPLTVTSAQKNPTAFYLCASSLKGTNEKLFFGSGTQLSVL.